This TCR beta chain was identified during a study of early T cells in non-severe SARS-CoV-2 infection. Study outcomes and limitations: VDJdb-based annotation leaned toward anti-spike CD8 responses and missed private and CD4 specificities.

TCRdb passed the 5' RACE reads through MiXCR, listing each CDR3 protein once. This table holds 30,000 to 45,000 distinct CDR3 sequences, roughly 6% found once. This CDR3 is 14 amino acids long. The germline CDR1 and CDR2 sequences are SGHTA and FQGNSA. Deletions cut 1 base from V and 6 bases from J, with 10 bases between. At least ten counts were recorded for this clonotype. The antigen remains unidentified. The sequence derives from an adult who was a healthcare worker with PCR-confirmed SARS-CoV-2 infection or an uninfected control (not recorded which). The chain links TRBV7-2 to TRBJ2-1; the D gene could be TRBD1 or TRBD2 (5 bases each). Sequencing was carried out using whole blood. The CDR3 region is CASSLVTGANEQFF. In nucleotides, the CDR3 is TGTGCCAGCAGCTTAGTTACCGGGGCCAATGAGCAGTTCTTC. Based on the CDR3 plus reference TRBV7-2 and TRBJ2-1, the full variable domain is GAGVSQSPSNKVTEKGKDVELRCDPISGHTALYWYRQSLGQGLEFLIYFQGNSAPDKSGLPSDRFSAERTGGSVSTLTIQRTQQEDSAVYLCASSLVTGANEQFFGPGTRLTVL.